This TCR beta chain was sequenced in a study of blood T cell repertoires in COVID-19. Under the authors' procedure: Amplification of reference gene primers provided the estimated nucleated cell counts. Assay used: immunoSEQ multiplex PCR; TCRdb lists only in-frame clones, some missing. V, J and clone size are taken as reported in that table, and D and trimming were inferred from the DNA itself. The sample yields fewer than 300,000 clones, approximately 84% seen once. A Seattle source enrolled patients during active infection and followed them longitudinally. This clone is a singleton in its sample. CDR1 and CDR2 (germline): SGHDT, YYEEEE. V was cut by 6 bases and J by 5 bases, with 17 bases left in between. This CDR3 is built from 14 residues.

The chain uses TRBV5-6 and TRBJ1-1; a possible D gene is TRBD1 (6 bases). The sequenced material came from peripheral blood. The receptor was isolated from a human donor with COVID-19, enrolled during active disease. The donor label of this sample is uncertain. CDR3: CASTPGGRRTEAFF. The CDR3 DNA reads TGTGCCAGCACCCCGGGGGGGCGTCGGACTGAAGCTTTCTTT.